This T cell receptor beta chain was obtained from a study of T cell changes during pregnancy in multiple sclerosis. This clone has a single count. This CDR3 has 14 residues. Trimming pared 5 bases from V and 6 bases from J, leaving 15 bases between. Germline values: CDR1 KGHSH, CDR2 LQKENI. Profiling relied on immunoSEQ multiplex PCR, and the TCRdb table lists in-frame clones only, not all of them. The sample includes over 45,000 clones, 90% of them seen just once. The clonotype comes from a female donor in good health, enrolled as a control in a pregnancy study. This chain connects TRBV18 to TRBJ2-3; no clear D gene. This specimen was peripheral blood, taken in the first trimester of pregnancy. CDR3 DNA sequence: TGTGCCAGCTCAGCGGCCACGATTAAGGATACGCAGTATTTT. This encodes CASSAATIKDTQYF.